The 2 T cell receptor beta chains below come from one sample, sequenced in a study of T cell clonotyping in hematopoietic cell transplantation. Time point in this sample: recipient sample about 28 days before transplant, after cytoreduction. The data were produced by immunoSEQ multiplex PCR, yet TCRdb's version contains in-frame clones alone and is incomplete. The sample has 25,000 to 35,000 clones; more than 85% are singletons. The source material was peripheral blood mononuclear cells, sampled before stem cell transplant. The receptors derive from a man aged 45-65 years with acute myeloid leukemia. Some clones in this sample may be carry-over from other donors' samples.

This clone came up once. This chain links TRBV7-3 with TRBJ2-7; D is undetermined. CDR1 and CDR2 (germline): SGHTA, FQGTGA. The CDR3 consists of 16 residues. V dropped 5 bases and J dropped 0 bases, with 17 bases sitting between them. CDR3 nucleotides: TGTGCCAGCAGCCCGTTCAGGAGTTCGAGCTCCTACGAGCAGTACTTC. Translating it yields CASSPFRSSSSYEQYF.

The chain recombines TRBV7-2 with TRBJ2-2; D is ambiguous. The CDR3 contains 13 residues. Germline lookup yields CDR1 SGHTA and CDR2 FQGNSA. V dropped 2 bases and J dropped 3 bases, with 4 bases sitting between them. CDR3 bases: TGTGCCAGCAGCTTAACCCACACCGGGGAGCTGTTTTTT. Protein sequence: CASSLTHTGELFF.